This T cell receptor (beta chain) was sequenced for a study of cytomegalovirus exposure and HLA in healthy donors. Trimming took 7 bases from V and 7 from J; bases not matched to a gene: 12. This CDR3 is built from 14 residues. Germline V gives CDR1 MNHNY, CDR2 SVGAGI (reference sequence). This clone has a single count. Primers for the PCR totalled 60 Vbeta and 13 Jbeta. Profiling relied on immunoSEQ multiplex PCR, and the TCRdb table lists in-frame clones only, not all of them. The repertoire consists of roughly 100,000 clones, with 60% to 75% occurring once and the leading ten covering approximately 3%.

The sample was PBMCs. V usage is TRBV6-6 and J usage is TRBJ1-2; 7 bases agree with TRBD1. The receptor's source is a man aged 55 to 70 in good health and CMV-seronegative. CDR3 loop: CASNRDSTRSGYTF. As DNA, the CDR3 is TGTGCCAGCAACCGGGACAGTACCCGAAGTGGCTACACCTTC.